This T cell receptor beta chain was identified in a study of blood T cell repertoires in COVID-19 (TCRdb year 2020). Study-wide context: The collaborator samples originated in the United States, Italy and Spain and spanned the acute and convalescent phases of COVID-19. The prospective study material was composed of cDNA or gDNA derived from T cells, B-cell-depleted T cells, or PBMCs. The sample metadata nearly always contained a de-identified subject ID, COVID-19 status, age in years and sex. Subjects who had been exposed to COVID-19, were actively infected with it, or had recovered from it provided the deeply sampled blood TCRbeta repertoires that made up the dataset. Samples came from the ongoing ImmuneRACE study (first 160 participants) plus 1,254 subjects from 6 global collaborators. HLA class I and class II types, where available, came from metadata supplied by the sample provider rather than from assay-based typing. A freely available public database, intended as a resource for researchers studying the immune response to SARS-CoV-2, is where the repertoires were released. Study-wide conclusions, independent of this receptor: The amount of clinical and demographic metadata varied by source and participant and was provided uncurated.

Whole blood was collected in K2EDTA tubes by collaborating institutions according to the institutions' own protocols. Collaborator samples were shipped for TCRbeta analysis as frozen whole blood, isolated PBMCs, or DNA extracted from either sample type. TCRbeta CDR3 regions were amplified from genomic DNA using the immunoSEQ Assay, a bias-controlled multiplex PCR. From the authors' description of their analysis: Within the assay, amplification of reference gene primers was used to estimate how many nucleated cells each sample contained. To quantify the absolute abundance of each unique TCRbeta CDR3 rearrangement, sequence reads were collapsed and filtered. For each sample, productive Simpson clonality was calculated as the square root of Simpson's diversity index over productive rearrangements. Entries here come from immuneACCESS through TCRdb and include only in-frame sequences with V and J called. Some clones fail to appear in such tables; in the studies checked, an unresolved V gene covers under half of the shortfall, and the cause of the remainder is unknown. That table gives V, J and clone size, and the DNA gave D and trimming. Across this sample there are about 85,000 clones, with around 88% seen only once. The top ten hold about 5.2% of the sample.

About this clone itself: Its recognized antigen is unknown. Base qualities are missing; no much larger clone stands one base away.

V sheds 0 bases and J sheds 5 bases, leaving 8 bases between their ends. The CDR3 sequence holds 13 residues, the cysteine and phenylalanine included. CDR3 DNA is the only sequence kept; it has 39 bases, read in frame from the first base. From the germline V gene (reference sequence), CDR1 is GTSNPN and CDR2 is SVGIG. Recombination linked TRBV30 to TRBJ1-5; the D gene is unclear. This clonotype originated in a man in his fifties or sixties with acute or convalescent COVID-19. The sequencing sample was made of peripheral blood. The bases are TGTGCCTGGAGTGTAGGAGTAGATCAGCCCCAGCATTTT. Its protein product is CAWSVGVDQPQHF.